This T cell receptor (beta chain) is from a study of technical replicates of blood from a handful of donors. Generated by immunoSEQ multiplex PCR, the TCRdb table keeps only in-frame clones and is missing some. Of approximately 82,000 clones in the sample, nearly 96% are singletons; the top ten hold approximately 0.41%. V dropped 7 bases and J dropped 4 bases, with 11 bases sitting between them. This CDR3 contains 13 residues. Germline-derived CDR1 and CDR2 are MDHEN and SYDVKM. The sequence was obtained from a human donor in good health. Source material: T cells isolated from PBMCs. This sequence joins TRBV28 and TRBJ1-3; D is uncertain. DNA for the CDR3: TGTGCCAGCAACTTTCGGGGAGGAAACACCATATATTTT. This codes for CASNFRGGNTIYF.